This entry features one T cell receptor (beta chain) sequence. The antigen this receptor binds is unknown. Per-nucleotide qualities are absent, and no much larger clonotype sits a single base away. The data derive from a study of breast tumors, draining lymph nodes, adjacent tissues (dated by TCRdb to about 2016). Background for the entire study: TCR beta repertoires were compared across tumor, adjacent nontumor tissue and axillary lymph nodes obtained from breast cancer patients. The study aimed to assess the relationships and possible T-cell exchange between tumor, surrounding tissue and draining lymph node repertoires in human breast cancer. Summary of the overall study and its limitations: Tumor and nontumor tissue repertoires were significantly more similar in luminal-like than in basal-like breast cancer. Tumors showed preferential V and J gene usage, and their T-cell repertoire diversity fell below that of lymph nodes yet above that of nontumor tissue. The conclusion that tumor T cells originate in lymph nodes was presented as consistent with a hypothesis rather than as directly demonstrated. The data were considered consistent with the idea that most tumor T cells come from the lymph node and then expand in tumor tissue.

Lymph node samples were obtained from the axillary draining lymph nodes of breast cancer patients. The CDR3 holds 15 amino acids from the cysteine to the phenylalanine. CDR3 DNA is the only sequence kept; it has 45 bases, read in frame from the first base. V drops 6 bases and J drops 1 base, leaving 15 bases in between. Sequencing relied on an Illumina HiSeq 2000. Multiplex PCR amplification was used to generate the TCR beta chain libraries. High-throughput sequencing was used to analyze the amplified TCR beta chain products. The public reads were run again by TCRdb, first through fastp at Q25 and then through MiXCR, and only productive beta chains were kept. Records with the same CDR3 protein are collapsed into one entry carrying the most frequent genes and DNA. The sample yields fewer than 200,000 distinct CDR3 sequences; roughly a third were counted once. The ten largest clones add up to approximately 4.2% of the sample.

The rearranged segments are TRBV12-3 or TRBV12-4 and TRBJ2-5; the D gene is tentatively TRBD1 or TRBD2, each matching 5 bases. The sample comprised axillary lymph node tissue. This TCR came from a female donor with breast cancer. Some clones in this sample may be carry-over from other donors' samples. The CDR3 sequence is CASRRGPLPQETQYF. The bases read TGTGCCAGCAGGAGGGGACCCCTACCCCAAGAGACCCAGTACTTC.